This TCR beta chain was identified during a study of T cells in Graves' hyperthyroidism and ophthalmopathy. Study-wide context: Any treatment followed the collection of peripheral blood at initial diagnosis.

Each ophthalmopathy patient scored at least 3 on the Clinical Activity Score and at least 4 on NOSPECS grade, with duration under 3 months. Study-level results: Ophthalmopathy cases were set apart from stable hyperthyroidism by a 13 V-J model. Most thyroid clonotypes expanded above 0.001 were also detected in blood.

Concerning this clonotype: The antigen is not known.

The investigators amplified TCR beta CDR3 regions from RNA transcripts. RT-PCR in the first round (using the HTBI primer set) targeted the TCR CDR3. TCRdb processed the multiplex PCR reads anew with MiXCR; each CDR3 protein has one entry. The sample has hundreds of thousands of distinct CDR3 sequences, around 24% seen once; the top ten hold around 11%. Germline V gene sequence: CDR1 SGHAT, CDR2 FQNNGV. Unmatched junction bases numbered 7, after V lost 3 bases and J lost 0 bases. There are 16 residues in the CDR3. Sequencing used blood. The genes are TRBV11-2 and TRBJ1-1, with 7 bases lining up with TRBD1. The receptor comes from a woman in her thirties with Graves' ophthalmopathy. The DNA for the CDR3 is TGTGCCAGCAGCTTTACAGGGGCTCCTATGAACACTGAAGCTTTCTTT. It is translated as CASSFTGAPMNTEAFF.